This TCR beta chain was found in a study of T cells in Graves' hyperthyroidism and ophthalmopathy. Hyperthyroidism of Graves' type that showed no ophthalmopathy progression within 18 months was stable. PBMCs were derived from under 13 ml fresh peripheral blood. Amplification yielded TCR beta CDR3 regions, with RNA transcripts as the source. The HTBI primer set was used in a first-round RT-PCR of the TCR CDR3. From the multiplex PCR reads, TCRdb called clonotypes with MiXCR, one entry per CDR3 protein. The sample records about 350,000 distinct CDR3 sequences, roughly 13% being singletons. This clonotype has at least ten counts. The sequenced material came from blood. This receptor was identified in a woman aged 30 to 39 with Graves' hyperthyroidism.

CDR3 sequence (DNA): TGCAGTGCTAGACCTTCTAGCGGACAACAAGAGACCCAGTACTTC. It specifies CSARPSSGQQETQYF. This sequence joins TRBV20-1 and TRBJ2-5, with 7 bases identical to TRBD2. V lost 2 bases to trimming and J lost 2 bases; unmatched junction nucleotides: 8. Germline V lookup: CDR1 DFQATT, CDR2 SNEGSKA (reference sequence). This CDR3 spans 15 amino acids.